The following is a T cell receptor beta chain sequence with its context. Survey-level immunoSEQ sequencing profiled the TCR beta repertoire. This table comes from immunoSEQ multiplex PCR, and its TCRdb copy is limited to in-frame clones, with some not included. The sample carries about 68,000 clones, roughly 95% recorded once. Germline V lookup: CDR1 SEHNR, CDR2 FQNEAQ (reference sequence). V was pared by 5 bases and J by 5 bases, with 12 bases between. The CDR3 loop spans 13 amino acids. The sample comprised PBMCs. The rearrangement uses TRBV7-9 and TRBJ1-1; D gene ambiguous. The TCR originated in a man aged 40-55 years with rheumatoid arthritis. CDR3 bases: TGTGCCAGCAGCCTAGGGTCTGGGACTGAAGCTTTCTTT. Amino acid sequence: CASSLGSGTEAFF.